A single sample gave rise to the 25 T cell receptor beta chains below, sequenced in a study of beta chain features in type 1 diabetes. Since all of the isolated RNA was reverse transcribed, expressed TCRB transcripts were what got sequenced. Sequencing was performed with immunoSEQ multiplex PCR; in TCRdb, only in-frame clones are kept and a portion is missing. The sample contains about 150,000 clones, approximately 9.9% of which appear only once. Specimen: central memory CD4+ T cells from blood. These receptors were collected from a woman between 18 and 30 years old in good health.

This chain joins TRBV11-2 and TRBJ1-4; 8 nucleotides line up with TRBD1. Trimming took 4 bases from V and 1 from J; bases not matched to a gene: 8. CDR1 and CDR2 from the germline V gene are SGHAT and FQNNGV. The CDR3 loop spans 17 amino acids. The CDR3 protein is CASSSGQGSGTNEKLFF. The DNA of the CDR3 is TGTGCCAGCAGCTCCGGACAGGGAAGCGGAACTAATGAAAAACTGTTTTTT.

The genes are TRBV10-3 and TRBJ1-1; 7 bases align to TRBD1. The V segment lost 7 bases and the J segment 6 bases; nucleotides outside the gene matches: 8. CDR3 length: 13 amino acids. Germline CDR1 reads ENHRY; CDR2 reads SYGVKD. The CDR3 coding sequence is TGTGCCATCACCGAAGACAGGGACTCTGAAGCTTTCTTT. Protein product: CAITEDRDSEAFF.

This clone was recorded a few times. The chain uses TRBV14 and TRBJ2-7; maybe TRBD2 (5 bases). V lost 0 bases and J lost 1, with 13 bases in between. Germline CDR1 is SGHDN and CDR2 is FVKESK. This CDR3 has 16 residues. This CDR3 is CASSQDRDYPSYEQYF. In nucleotides, the CDR3 is TGTGCCAGCAGCCAAGATCGAGACTACCCATCCTACGAGCAGTACTTC.

This clone was detected a few times. The chain combines TRBV7-9 with TRBJ2-2; 7 bases line up with TRBD2. The germline CDR1 and CDR2 sequences are SEHNR and FQNEAQ (reference sequence). The CDR3 runs to 19 residues. V lost 1 base and J lost 2; bases outside the gene matches: 13. CDR3 DNA sequence: TGTGCCAGCAGCTTAGGAGTCAGTCTAGCGGCGTTAAACACCGGGGAGCTGTTTTTT. Its protein product is CASSLGVSLAALNTGELFF.

This clone was seen only a few times. This rearrangement joins TRBV2 to TRBJ2-5, with a tentative D call TRBD1 (6 bases). V lost 3 bases to trimming and J lost 0 bases, with 20 bases between them. The CDR3 has 18 residues. CDR1 is SNHLY, CDR2 FYNNEI, per germline. This chain's CDR3 is CASSDLDRSPVYQETQYF. CDR3 sequence (DNA): TGTGCCAGCAGTGACCTCGACAGGTCCCCTGTGTACCAAGAGACCCAGTACTTC.

This chain joins TRBV5-1 and TRBJ1-1; 7 bases agree with TRBD1. V shed 4 bases, J shed 1 base, and the junction held 4 bases outside the gene matches. The germline V gene has CDR1 SGHRS and CDR2 YFSETQ. The CDR3 length is 14 residues. CDR3 in DNA: TGCGCCAGCAGCGCCGGGACAGAGAACACTGAAGCTTTCTTT. Residues: CASSAGTENTEAFF.

This clone was observed a handful of times. CDR3: CASSFDREETQYF. The DNA of the CDR3 is TGTGCCAGCAGCTTCGACAGGGAAGAGACCCAGTACTTC. The chain recombines TRBV7-3 with TRBJ2-5; 7 nucleotides line up with TRBD1. V gave up 3 bases and J gave up 3 bases; unmatched junction bases: 1. The CDR3 covers 13 residues. Germline-derived CDR1 and CDR2 are SGHTA and FQGTGA.

This clone showed up just a few times. The chain joins TRBV27 to TRBJ1-5; 7 positions agree with TRBD1. The J segment lost 3 bases and the V segment lost 5 bases, leaving 7 bases of the junction unmatched. Germline lookup yields CDR1 MNHEY and CDR2 SMNVEV (reference sequence). The CDR3 runs to 15 residues. The CDR3 coding sequence is TGTGCCAGCAGTCCCCGACAGGGCAACAATCAGCCCCAGCATTTT. Protein sequence: CASSPRQGNNQPQHF.

A few counts support this clone. This chain connects TRBV18 to TRBJ2-7; tentatively, D is TRBD1 (6 bases). The germline CDR1 and CDR2 sequences are KGHSH and LQKENI. V lost 0 bases and J lost 3, with 12 bases in between. The CDR3 runs to 15 residues. The CDR3 region is CASSPPMRGGYEQYF. CDR3 nucleotide sequence: TGTGCCAGCTCACCACCGATGCGAGGGGGCTACGAGCAGTACTTC.

With respect to this clone: Other DNA sequences within the sample encode an identical CDR3. The rearrangement links TRBV7-2 to TRBJ2-5; TRBD1 is a possible D gene (6 bases). CDR1 is SGHTA and CDR2 is FQGNSA in the germline V gene. Trimming took off 1 base at V and 5 bases at J, with 11 bases between the two ends. This CDR3 is built from 14 residues. CDR3: CASSLGTGRETQYF. In DNA, the CDR3 is TGTGCCAGCAGCTTAGGAACAGGGCGGGAGACCCAGTACTTC.

This clone was seen a handful of times. The chain has TRBV5-1 and TRBJ1-1; TRBD1 matches 7 bases. Germline CDR1 is SGHRS and CDR2 is YFSETQ. J gave up 3 bases and V 3 bases, and 5 bases lay outside the gene matches. CDR3 length equals 14 residues. The CDR3 spells CASSSGGKDTEAFF. CDR3 DNA sequence: TGCGCCAGCAGCTCAGGGGGTAAGGACACTGAAGCTTTCTTT.

This clone has ten or more counts. V gene TRBV5-6 combines with J gene TRBJ2-2; TRBD1 matches 9 bases. Germline assignment: CDR1 SGHDT and CDR2 YYEEEE. This CDR3 has 15 amino acids. V shed 4 bases and J 5 bases; nucleotides not matched to a gene: 6. The DNA of the CDR3 is TGTGCCAGCAGCCCCGGGACAGGGTTAACCGGGGAGCTGTTTTTT. This codes for CASSPGTGLTGELFF.

There are a few counts of this clone. The rearrangement uses TRBV29-1 and TRBJ2-1; weak D call: TRBD2 (5 bases). V dropped 7 bases and J dropped 4 bases, with 23 bases sitting between them. Germline V gene data show CDR1 as SQVTM and CDR2 as ANQGSEA. The CDR3 has 16 amino acids. The DNA of the CDR3 is TGCAGCGCGGGTACAGCGGAAAAGAAGGATTACAATGAGCAGTTCTTC. This gives the protein CSAGTAEKKDYNEQFF.

CDR3 in amino acids: CASSGIGNTQYF. CDR3 nucleotide sequence: TGTGCCAGCAGCGGCATCGGGAATACGCAGTATTTT. This rearrangement joins TRBV14 to TRBJ2-3; D may be TRBD2 (5 bases). V was pared by 5 bases and J by 7 bases, with 10 bases between. There are 12 residues in the CDR3. Germline lookup yields CDR1 SGHDN and CDR2 FVKESK. Full variable domain (outside the CDR3, taken from reference TRBV14 and TRBJ2-3): EAGVTQFPSHSVIEKGQTVTLRCDPISGHDNLYWYRRVMGKEIKFLLHFVKESKQDESGMPNNRFLAERTGGTYSTLKVQPAELEDSGVYFCASSGIGNTQYFGPGTRLTVL.

This clone was found a few times. The rearrangement joins TRBV6-5 to TRBJ2-7, with D perhaps matching TRBD2 (6 bases). V was pared by 2 bases and J by 7 bases, with 6 bases between. The germline CDR1 and CDR2 sequences are MNHEY and SVGAGI. The CDR3 loop spans 11 amino acids. The CDR3 reads CASSYGREQYF. CDR3 nucleotide sequence: TGTGCCAGCAGTTACGGGAGGGAGCAGTACTTC.

The chain employs TRBV5-1 and TRBJ2-4, with 7 bases identical to TRBD2. Germline V gives CDR1 SGHRS, CDR2 YFSETQ. The CDR3 totals 15 residues. V lost 4 bases and J lost 4; bases outside the gene matches: 8. The CDR3 reads CASSLTAGLKNIQYF. CDR3 nucleotide sequence: TGCGCCAGCAGCCTCACAGCGGGGCTTAAAAACATTCAGTACTTC.

Many counts were recorded for this clone. This chain uses TRBV6-1 with TRBJ1-5; TRBD1 matches at 8 bases. Per the germline V gene, CDR1 is MNHNS and CDR2 is SASEGT. V was pared by 7 bases and J by 2 bases, with 4 bases of the junction left unmatched. The CDR3 extends over 14 amino acids. The DNA for the CDR3 is TGTGCCAGCACCGGGACAGGTGGCAATCAGCCCCAGCATTTT. Translating gives CASTGTGGNQPQHF.

This clone was picked up a small number of times. V usage is TRBV7-2 and J usage is TRBJ2-3, with TRBD1 as a possible D gene (6 bases). Germline CDR1 reads SGHTA; CDR2 reads FQGNSA. Trimming removed 5 bases at V and 0 bases at J, with 9 bases between. This CDR3 is 14 amino acids long. The CDR3 coding sequence is TGTGCCAGCAGCCTCGACAGGAGCACAGATACGCAGTATTTT. This gives the protein CASSLDRSTDTQYF.

This clone was observed a handful of times. Within the sample, other DNA sequences also encode this same CDR3. This rearrangement joins TRBV7-2 to TRBJ1-1, with D hard to call. Deletions cut 3 bases from V and 1 base from J, with 9 bases between. There are 14 residues in the CDR3. Germline assignment: CDR1 SGHTA and CDR2 FQGNSA. For the CDR3, the DNA is TGTGCCAGCAGCTTTAAAAGAGGGAACACTGAAGCTTTCTTT. The encoded protein is CASSFKRGNTEAFF.

The rearrangement uses TRBV5-1 and TRBJ2-5, with TRBD1 matching over 7 bases. The V and J ends lost 4 bases and 2 bases, in that order; junction bases with no gene match: 5. This CDR3 is built from 14 residues. The germline V gene encodes CDR1 SGHRS and CDR2 YFSETQ. CDR3 in amino acids: CASSPGTDQETQYF. The CDR3 nucleotides read TGCGCCAGCAGCCCCGGGACAGATCAAGAGACCCAGTACTTC. Looking up the rest from reference TRBV5-1 and TRBJ2-5 gives the full variable domain: KAGVTQTPRYLIKTRGQQVTLSCSPISGHRSVSWYQQTPGQGLQFLFEYFSETQRNKGNFPGRFSGRQFSNSRSEMNVSTLELGDSALYLCASSPGTDQETQYFGPGTRLLVL.

CDR3 residues: CAWSYEANTEAFF. DNA of the CDR3: TGTGCCTGGAGTTACGAGGCGAACACTGAAGCTTTCTTT. J is TRBJ1-1 and V is TRBV30; D is uncertain. This CDR3 contains 13 residues. Germline assignment: CDR1 GTSNPN and CDR2 SVGIG (reference sequence). Trimming pared 2 bases from V and 1 base from J, leaving 8 bases between.

This clone was recorded a few times. The chain carries TRBV7-9 and TRBJ2-3; the D gene is possibly TRBD2 (5 bases). This CDR3 is 16 amino acids long. CDR1 and CDR2 from the germline V gene are SEHNR and FQNEAQ (reference sequence). V lost 5 bases, J lost 0 bases, and 15 bases lay in between. The CDR3 coding sequence is TGTGCCAGCAGCCCGGCTGGAAGGGAGAGCACAGATACGCAGTATTTT. This sequence encodes CASSPAGRESTDTQYF.

This clone was recorded at least ten times. The gene calls are TRBV30 and TRBJ1-1; D call uncertain. There are 13 residues in the CDR3. V was pared by 4 bases and J by 3 bases, with 12 bases between. Germline CDR1 GTSNPN, CDR2 SVGIG (reference sequence). As DNA, the CDR3 is TGTGCCTGGATGGTAGCCTTCCACACTGAAGCTTTCTTT. Encoded protein: CAWMVAFHTEAFF.

This clone was found many times. For the CDR3, the DNA is TGTGCCAGCAGTTCCGGGTCGAACACTGAAGCTTTCTTT. Protein product: CASSSGSNTEAFF. The chain has TRBV6-6 and TRBJ1-1; no definite D call. Germline lookup yields CDR1 MNHNY and CDR2 SVGAGI (reference sequence). V was pared by 4 bases and J by 1 base, with 7 bases between. There are 13 residues in the CDR3.

J is TRBJ1-1 and V is TRBV10-3; the D is unclear. The CDR3 covers 11 residues. Germline loops: CDR1 ENHRY, CDR2 SYGVKD. V was cut by 7 bases and J by 5 bases, with 8 bases left in between. In DNA form, the CDR3 reads TGTGCCATCAATGACGGTACTGAAGCTTTCTTT. Its translation is CAINDGTEAFF.